These 6 T cell receptor beta chains were sequenced from one sample in a study of blood T cell repertoires in COVID-19. Using immunoSEQ multiplex PCR, the repertoire was profiled, and TCRdb retains in-frame clones only, with some absent. The sample gives 150,000 to 200,000 clones, around 85% of which show up once; around 8% is in the top ten. Sequenced: peripheral blood. All receptors derive from a woman aged 80 or over with COVID-19, enrolled during active disease.

The chain employs TRBV5-1 and TRBJ2-2; TRBD2 matches 8 bases. Germline V gene sequence: CDR1 SGHRS, CDR2 YFSETQ. The CDR3 loop spans 15 amino acids. Trimming cost V 4 bases and J 4 bases; bases outside gene matches: 6. CDR3 sequence: CASSGGLAGTGELFF. CDR3 nucleotide sequence: TGCGCCAGCAGCGGCGGACTAGCAGGCACCGGGGAGCTGTTTTTT.

This clone was detected only a few times. The chain links TRBV6-6 to TRBJ1-1, with D unclear. The germline V gene has CDR1 MNHNY and CDR2 SVGAGI (reference sequence). The CDR3 consists of 15 residues. The ends were cut back, 2 bases at V and 1 base at J, with 11 bases in the middle. Written as DNA, the CDR3 is TGTGCCAGCAGTTACCACCCGGGAACGAACACTGAAGCTTTCTTT. As protein: CASSYHPGTNTEAFF.

The chain has TRBV11-2 and TRBJ1-6; 8 bases line up with TRBD1. Germline V gene data show CDR1 as SGHAT and CDR2 as FQNNGV. This CDR3 contains 18 residues. V shed 0 bases, J shed 0 bases, and the junction held 4 bases outside the gene matches. This chain's CDR3 is CASSLERQGSSYNSPLHF. CDR3 nucleotide sequence: TGTGCCAGCAGCTTAGAGCGACAGGGGAGCTCCTATAATTCACCCCTCCACTTT.

The V call is TRBV5-1, the J call TRBJ2-5; 12 bases map to TRBD2. This CDR3 region has 16 residues. Germline V gives CDR1 SGHRS, CDR2 YFSETQ. Losses at the gene ends were 3 bases for V and 5 bases for J; bases not matched to a gene: 8. The CDR3 DNA reads as TGCGCCAGCAGCTCGACTAGCGGGGGAGGATGGGAGACCCAGTACTTC. Its protein is CASSSTSGGGWETQYF.

The chain joins TRBV6-6 to TRBJ2-7; D unresolved. V was pared by 8 bases and J by 2 bases, with 7 bases between. The germline gives CDR1 MNHNY, CDR2 SVGAGI (reference sequence). This CDR3 is built from 11 residues. This chain's CDR3 is CASWQAYEQYF. The CDR3 coding sequence is TGTGCCAGCTGGCAGGCCTACGAGCAGTACTTC.

The chain links TRBV12-2 to TRBJ1-4. TRBV12-2 is a recognized pseudogene. The CDR3 extends over 10 amino acids. The CDR3 loop is CASRAEKLFF. The CDR3 DNA reads TGTGCAAGTCGCGCGGAAAAACTGTTTTTT.